The 21 T cell receptor beta chains given below trace back to one sample, sequenced in a study of cytomegalovirus exposure and HLA in healthy donors. With 60 Vbeta and 13 Jbeta primers, the PCR was carried out. Sequencing was performed with immunoSEQ multiplex PCR; in TCRdb, only in-frame clones are kept and a portion is missing. This table has 75,000 to 100,000 clones, roughly 78% appearing once. Sequenced material: PBMCs. All receptors come from a man between 25 and 39 years old in good health and CMV-seronegative.

The rearrangement links TRBV28 to TRBJ1-2, with D uncertain. Germline V gene sequence: CDR1 MDHEN, CDR2 SYDVKM. The CDR3 extends over 13 amino acids. V was shortened by 7 bases and J by 0 bases, with 9 bases between the two germline ends. CDR3 sequence: CASTTVANYGYTF. CDR3 nucleotides: TGTGCCAGCACCACGGTAGCTAACTATGGCTACACCTTC.

The rearrangement links TRBV5-5 to TRBJ2-7, with 9 nucleotides matching TRBD1. The CDR3 is made up of 16 amino acids. Germline V CDR1 and CDR2: SGHKS, YYEKEE (reference sequence). Trimming cost V 4 bases and J 4 bases; bases outside gene matches: 12. The CDR3 protein is CASSGGTGRSLYEQYF. The CDR3 bases are TGTGCCAGCAGCGGGGGGACAGGGCGATCTCTATACGAGCAGTACTTC.

The chain carries TRBV7-6 and TRBJ2-3, with 9 bases that match TRBD1. The CDR3 is 17 residues long. Germline loops: CDR1 SGHVS, CDR2 FNYEAQ. The J segment lost 2 bases and the V segment lost 1 base, leaving 7 bases of the junction unmatched. CDR3 loop: CASSLGIRTGDTDTQYF. CDR3 in DNA: TGTGCCAGCAGCTTAGGGATACGGACAGGGGACACAGATACGCAGTATTTT. Complete variable domain (other parts from reference TRBV7-6 and TRBJ2-3): GAGVSQSPRYKVTKRGQDVALRCDPISGHVSLYWYRQALGQGPEFLTYFNYEAQQDKSGLPNDRFSAERPEGSISTLTIQRTEQRDSAMYRCASSLGIRTGDTDTQYFGPGTRLTVL.

The chain uses TRBV19 and TRBJ2-3, with D possibly matching TRBD2 (6 bases). The V and J ends lost 4 bases and 2 bases respectively, with 13 bases between them. CDR1 and CDR2 (germline): LNHDA, SQIVND (reference sequence). The CDR3 length is 15 residues. The CDR3 DNA follows: TGTGCCAGTAGTAGGGAGGCCCTTTCCACAGATACGCAGTATTTT. Amino acids: CASSREALSTDTQYF.

The chain uses TRBV5-5 and TRBJ2-7; D is possibly TRBD2 (6 bases). This CDR3 comprises 14 residues. V lost 0 bases to trimming and J lost 4 bases, with 11 bases between them. In germline, CDR1 is SGHKS, CDR2 YYEKEE (reference sequence). The CDR3 nucleotides read TGTGCCAGCAGCTTGGTAGCTAGCGTTTACGAGCAGTACTTC. Translating it yields CASSLVASVYEQYF.

The count of this clone is one. The chain recombines TRBV6-4 with TRBJ2-3; 8 bases map to TRBD2. The J segment lost 4 bases and the V segment lost 0 bases, leaving 6 bases of the junction unmatched. The CDR3 length is 16 residues. Germline CDR1 is MRHNA and CDR2 is SNTAGT. The CDR3: CASSDSPGGPSDTQYF. CDR3 nucleotides: TGTGCCAGCAGTGACTCCCCGGGAGGGCCGTCAGATACGCAGTATTTT.

The chain carries TRBV6-5 and TRBJ2-5; TRBD1 aligns across 8 bases. Losses at the gene ends were 7 bases for V and 4 bases for J; bases not matched to a gene: 5. Per germline, CDR1 MNHEY and CDR2 SVGAGI. The CDR3 totals 13 residues. The CDR3 protein is CASTETGVETQYF. In DNA form, the CDR3 reads TGTGCCAGCACGGAGACAGGGGTAGAGACCCAGTACTTC.

The V and J genes are TRBV4-1 and TRBJ2-7; 16 nucleotides match TRBD2. The CDR3 consists of 19 residues. V dropped 0 bases and J dropped 0; count of bases not matched to a gene: 5. Germline V gives CDR1 MGHRA, CDR2 YSYEKL. CDR3 in amino acids: CASSQDFGTSGRVSYEQYF. Here the CDR3 DNA reads TGCGCCAGCAGCCAAGATTTCGGGACTAGCGGGAGGGTCTCCTACGAGCAGTACTTC.

A few counts support this clone. The rearrangement links TRBV28 to TRBJ1-2, with 9 bases aligning to TRBD1. CDR3 length: 14 amino acids. Germline-derived CDR1 and CDR2 are MDHEN and SYDVKM. V shed 6 bases, J shed 5 bases, and the junction held 7 bases outside the gene matches. This CDR3 reads CASRPTGGPYGYTF. As DNA, the CDR3 is TGTGCCAGCAGACCAACAGGGGGCCCTTATGGCTACACCTTC.

This chain links TRBV6-1 with TRBJ2-7; D unresolved. V was cut by 6 bases and J by 4 bases, with 4 bases left in between. This CDR3 has 10 amino acids. Germline V gene lookup returns CDR1 MNHNS and CDR2 SASEGT. The DNA of the CDR3 is TGTGCCAGCAGATTATACGAGCAGTACTTC. This gives the protein CASRLYEQYF.

This clone appeared once. The J gene is TRBJ1-6, the V gene TRBV30, with 11 bases identical to TRBD1. V trimming: 7 bases; J trimming: 11 bases; junction bases outside the gene matches: 7. The germline CDR1 and CDR2 sequences are GTSNPN and SVGIG (reference sequence). The CDR3 consists of 13 residues. The CDR3 protein is CAFAGQGAPPLHF. As DNA, the CDR3 is TGTGCCTTCGCTGGACAGGGGGCACCACCCCTCCACTTT.

The chain carries TRBV6-6 and TRBJ1-5, with 10 positions matching TRBD1. Germline lookup yields CDR1 MNHNY and CDR2 SVGAGI (reference sequence). The CDR3 contains 15 residues. J was trimmed by 3 bases and V by 7 bases; bases with no gene match: 6. The CDR3: CASTRDRGYNQPQHF. DNA for the CDR3: TGTGCCAGCACCCGGGACAGGGGTTACAATCAGCCCCAGCATTTT.

This sequence joins TRBV10-3 and TRBJ1-4; D is possibly TRBD1 (5 bases). The CDR3 length is 18 residues. From germline, CDR1 is ENHRY and CDR2 SYGVKD. V gave up 4 bases and J gave up 7 bases, with 25 bases separating them. The CDR3 DNA is TGTGCCATCAGTGGGGTATTGGACAAGGGGCCCACTGGTGAAAAACTGTTTTTT. The encoded protein is CAISGVLDKGPTGEKLFF.

The chain recombines TRBV6-1 with TRBJ2-3; tentatively, D is TRBD2 (6 bases). The V and J ends lost 2 bases and 6 bases respectively, with 18 bases between them. The CDR3 spans 16 residues. Germline V gives CDR1 MNHNS, CDR2 SASEGT. CDR3 in DNA: TGTGCCAGCAGTGAAATCGCGGGGACGGGTCGGGATACGCAGTATTTT. As protein: CASSEIAGTGRDTQYF.

V and J are TRBV27 and TRBJ2-7, with 7 bases that match TRBD2. The germline V gene encodes CDR1 MNHEY and CDR2 SMNVEV (reference sequence). After removal of 1 base from V and 2 bases from J, the junction contained 5 bases not matched to a gene. This CDR3 is built from 15 residues. CDR3 amino acids: CASSLFSSGTYEQYF. The CDR3 DNA follows: TGTGCCAGCAGTTTATTTTCTAGCGGCACCTACGAGCAGTACTTC.

This clone has only one observation. The chain carries TRBV27 and TRBJ2-1, with no clear D. The V end lost 0 bases, the J end lost 8 bases, and 11 bases lay between the germline ends. This CDR3 spans 14 amino acids. Per the germline V gene, CDR1 is MNHEY and CDR2 is SMNVEV (reference sequence). CDR3 residues: CASSLSGPPYEQFF. The CDR3 DNA reads as TGTGCCAGCAGTTTATCGGGCCCCCCGTATGAGCAGTTCTTC.

The CDR3: CASISDYSYEQYF. CDR3 coding DNA: TGCGCCAGCATATCGGACTATTCCTACGAGCAGTACTTC. V is TRBV10-2 and J is TRBJ2-7; maybe TRBD2 (6 bases). CDR1 and CDR2 (germline): WSHSY, SAAADI. The CDR3 has 13 amino acids. Trimming took 7 bases from V and 1 from J, leaving 11 bases between them.

The chain is built from TRBV7-8 and TRBJ2-1, with 11 bases aligning to TRBD1. Germline V gives CDR1 SGHVS, CDR2 FQNEAQ. The CDR3 extends over 16 amino acids. With 1 base clipped from V and 6 bases from J, the junction kept 5 bases outside the gene matches. CDR3 sequence: CASSLVWTGGGNEQFF. The CDR3 region has the DNA TGTGCCAGCAGCTTAGTGTGGACAGGGGGCGGCAATGAGCAGTTCTTC.

This chain uses TRBV7-9 with TRBJ2-1; 9 bases line up with TRBD2. The germline gives CDR1 SEHNR, CDR2 FQNEAQ (reference sequence). The junction had 6 bases not matched to a gene; V was cut back by 1 base and J by 5 bases. The CDR3 extends over 16 amino acids. The chain's CDR3 is CASSLDRLAANNEQFF. Written as DNA, the CDR3 is TGTGCCAGCAGCTTAGATCGACTAGCGGCAAACAATGAGCAGTTCTTC.

This clone was detected a few times. The V and J genes are TRBV18 and TRBJ1-1; no reliable D call. The CDR3 extends over 14 amino acids. With 1 base removed from V and 0 bases from J, the gap between germline ends came to 6 bases. The germline V gene has CDR1 KGHSH and CDR2 LQKENI. CDR3 amino acids: CASSPQNLNTEAFF. The CDR3 DNA is TGTGCCAGCTCACCACAGAACTTGAACACTGAAGCTTTCTTT. The complete variable domain, with remaining parts taken from reference TRBV18 and TRBJ1-1, reads NAGVMQNPRHLVRRRGQEARLRCSPMKGHSHVYWYRQLPEEGLKFMVYLQKENIIDESGMPKERFSAEFPKEGPSILRIQQVVRGDSAAYFCASSPQNLNTEAFFGQGTRLTVV.

The genes are TRBV15 and TRBJ2-2; D is perhaps TRBD1 (5 bases). The CDR3 loop spans 14 amino acids. Trimming stripped 4 bases from V and 6 bases from J, with 12 bases between. Germline V gene sequence: CDR1 LNHNV, CDR2 YYDKDF (reference sequence). CDR3 residues: CATSMQGIAGELFF. CDR3 DNA: TGTGCCACCAGCATGCAGGGTATCGCCGGGGAGCTGTTTTTT.